This is a list of T cell receptor beta chains from one sample in a study of T cell repertoires in cytomegalovirus infection. Which antigens these TCRs recognize remains unknown. TCRdb reanalysed the reads using MiXCR and keeps one entry per CDR3 protein. The table includes approximately 990,000 distinct CDR3 sequences, roughly 30% detected once. The sequenced sample was cultured CD8+ T cells from PBMCs, obtained from culture after CMV antigen stimulation. Every receptor here comes from a human donor in good health (CMV status not recorded). Some clones in this sample may be carry-over from other donors' samples. Both conserved end residues are part of each CDR3.

j_gene: TRBJ1-1
v_gene: TRBV4-2
len: 19
CDR3aa: CASSQKTLGQGEGNTEAFF

j_gene: TRBJ2-1
v_gene: TRBV7-2
len: 15
CDR3aa: CASSLEGAIFNEQFF

j_gene: TRBJ2-3
v_gene: TRBV19
len: 15
CDR3aa: CASKEGVGRTDTQYF

j_gene: TRBJ2-2
v_gene: TRBV5-4
len: 15
CDR3aa: CASSFGTGGGGELFF

j_gene: TRBJ1-1
v_gene: TRBV12-5
len: 14
CDR3aa: CASGNDRVRTGSFF

j_gene: TRBJ2-1
v_gene: TRBV27
len: 15
CDR3aa: CASRLSGGSYNEQFF

j_gene: TRBJ1-5
v_gene: TRBV15
len: 16
CDR3aa: CATSRERGDRAQPQHF

j_gene: TRBJ2-3
v_gene: TRBV9
len: 16
CDR3aa: CASSGIAGGGTDTQYF

j_gene: TRBJ2-1
v_gene: TRBV7-6
len: 17
CDR3aa: CASSSYGVESSYNEQFF

j_gene: TRBJ1-1
v_gene: TRBV5-6
len: 14
CDR3aa: CASSFQGSYSEAFF

j_gene: TRBJ1-2
v_gene: TRBV12-3/TRBV12-4
len: 17
CDR3aa: CASSLASAPLHNYGYTF

j_gene: TRBJ2-2
v_gene: TRBV12-5
len: 16
CDR3aa: CASGFHSGTFLGELFF

j_gene: TRBJ1-6
v_gene: TRBV27
len: 14
CDR3aa: CASKSGANNSPLHF

j_gene: TRBJ2-1
v_gene: TRBV2
len: 13
CDR3aa: CASTAARPSEQFF

j_gene: TRBJ1-6
v_gene: TRBV12-3/TRBV12-4
len: 14
CDR3aa: CASSLIEEDSPLHF

j_gene: TRBJ1-5
v_gene: TRBV12-3/TRBV12-4
len: 18
CDR3aa: CASSLVLWDVDSNQPQHF

j_gene: TRBJ2-3
v_gene: TRBV7-8
len: 13
CDR3aa: CASSLGPGDTQYF

j_gene: TRBJ1-1
v_gene: TRBV20-1
len: 11
CDR3aa: CSAGWNTEAFF

j_gene: TRBJ1-2
v_gene: TRBV25-1
len: 10
CDR3aa: CATWNYGYTF

j_gene: TRBJ2-1
v_gene: TRBV7-6
len: 17
CDR3aa: CASSLNRMDFSYNEQFF

j_gene: TRBJ2-1
v_gene: TRBV6-2/TRBV6-3
len: 16
CDR3aa: CASSWQSWGVYNEQFF

j_gene: TRBJ2-2
v_gene: TRBV12-3/TRBV12-4
len: 13
CDR3aa: CASWDRGAGELFF

j_gene: TRBJ2-3
v_gene: TRBV7-9
len: 14
CDR3aa: CASSPGVGTDTQYF

j_gene: TRBJ1-2
v_gene: TRBV12-3/TRBV12-4
len: 15
CDR3aa: CASSLSGDRIYGYTF

j_gene: TRBJ1-1
v_gene: TRBV7-9
len: 15
CDR3aa: CASSHFRGEFTEAFF

j_gene: TRBJ2-5
v_gene: TRBV7-2
len: 15
CDR3aa: CASSLAGGGPKTQYF

j_gene: TRBJ1-1
v_gene: TRBV5-8
len: 15
CDR3aa: CASSRWADHRTEAFF

j_gene: TRBJ1-2
v_gene: TRBV7-9
len: 17
CDR3aa: CASSPALPEDSNYGYTF

j_gene: TRBJ2-7
v_gene: TRBV7-9
len: 15
CDR3aa: CASSQGDRGLYEQYF

j_gene: TRBJ1-5
v_gene: TRBV12-3/TRBV12-4
len: 13
CDR3aa: CANSRDSNQPQHF

j_gene: TRBJ1-1
v_gene: TRBV7-9
len: 11
CDR3aa: CASSSGGSAFF

j_gene: TRBJ1-2
v_gene: TRBV27
len: 15
CDR3aa: CASSGGQGENYGYTF

j_gene: TRBJ2-3
v_gene: TRBV27
len: 12
CDR3aa: CASSRSVDTQYF

j_gene: TRBJ1-2
v_gene: TRBV7-9
len: 15
CDR3aa: CASSRGAAINYGYTF

j_gene: TRBJ1-5
v_gene: TRBV7-2
len: 13
CDR3aa: CASSHRSNQPQHF

j_gene: TRBJ2-1
v_gene: TRBV27
len: 15
CDR3aa: CASSFGGGALNEQFF

j_gene: TRBJ1-2
v_gene: TRBV3-1
len: 18
CDR3aa: CASSQMTEGPYFNYGYTF

j_gene: TRBJ1-2
v_gene: TRBV7-6
len: 13
CDR3aa: CASSHGTKYGYTF

j_gene: TRBJ2-1
v_gene: TRBV7-2
len: 13
CDR3aa: CATLARTGIEQFF

j_gene: TRBJ1-1
v_gene: TRBV27
len: 13
CDR3aa: CASAWGGNTEAFF

j_gene: TRBJ1-2
v_gene: TRBV7-8
len: 15
CDR3aa: CASSLVAGGGYGYTF

j_gene: TRBJ2-1
v_gene: TRBV11-2
len: 18
CDR3aa: CASSGNGTSGGGYNEQFF

j_gene: TRBJ2-1
v_gene: TRBV10-2
len: 15
CDR3aa: CASREGDSIYNEQFF

j_gene: TRBJ2-3
v_gene: TRBV2
len: 16
CDR3aa: CASSEEGQTLSDTQYF

j_gene: TRBJ2-5
v_gene: TRBV6-1
len: 14
CDR3aa: CASSEACIQETQYF

j_gene: TRBJ2-7
v_gene: TRBV6-6
len: 15
CDR3aa: CASSYSKAQGYEQYF

j_gene: TRBJ1-5
v_gene: TRBV6-1
len: 14
CDR3aa: CASSAWDLNQPQHF

j_gene: TRBJ2-4
v_gene: TRBV12-3/TRBV12-4
len: 15
CDR3aa: CASSPQTGLADIQYF

j_gene: TRBJ1-5
v_gene: TRBV12-3/TRBV12-4
len: 15
CDR3aa: CASSRSGTGGEPQHF